This record concerns one T cell receptor beta chain sequence. V lost 3 bases and J lost 2, with 16 bases in between. This CDR3 has 15 residues. Germline V CDR1 and CDR2: DFQATT, SNEGSKA (reference sequence). RNA transcripts were the template for amplifying TCR beta CDR3 regions. During a first-round RT-PCR of the TCR CDR3, the HTBI primer set was used. MiXCR was run by TCRdb on the multiplex PCR reads, yielding one entry per CDR3 protein. Seen here are a few hundred thousand distinct CDR3 sequences, 15% to 19% observed once, and the top ten hold 28%. This entry is derived from a study of T cells in Graves' hyperthyroidism and ophthalmopathy. Newly diagnosed hyperthyroidism patients aged 18 to 65 years had disease lasting under 2 months. The study excluded patients with uncontrolled infection, other autoimmune disease, pregnancy or lactation. Clinical symptoms, serum thyroxine, TRAb, thyroid ultrasound and orbital computed tomography informed diagnoses. Blood dates from first hyperthyroidism diagnosis, before any ophthalmopathy symptoms.

The source material was blood. The origin of this receptor is a woman under 30 with Graves' hyperthyroidism that later progressed to Graves' ophthalmopathy. The V and J genes are TRBV20-1 and TRBJ2-5; TRBD1 might be the D (5 bases). The CDR3 loop reads CSASASGWDQETQYF. CDR3 in DNA: TGCAGTGCTAGTGCGTCAGGGTGGGATCAAGAGACCCAGTACTTC.